These 2 T cell receptor beta chains share one sample of origin, sequenced in a study of Tregs in tolerant kidney transplant recipients (dated by TCRdb to the late 2010s). The library was obtained by the immunoSEQ multiplex PCR assay. TCRdb carries this immuneACCESS record with in-frame sequences only. Its versions omit some clonotypes, under half of them owing to an unresolved V gene in the studies checked, with the rest unexplained. For this sample the table gives tens of thousands of clones, of which around nine tenths were detected only once. The ten largest clones add up to 1.5% to 2% of the sample. Transplants used related donors with nonmyeloablative bone marrow transplantation; mixed chimerism was transient in the human trials. This material consisted of CD4+ T cells from blood (PBMCs), taken 24 months after the transplant. Source of these receptors: a human patient who received a combined kidney and bone marrow transplant. In transplant recipients, some T cells may be of donor rather than host origin.

The CDR3, as DNA: TGTGCCAGCAGCTTAGGGTCGGGACAGGCAGGAGATACGCAGTATTTT. Its translation: CASSLGSGQAGDTQYF. This sequence joins TRBV7-7 and TRBJ2-3, with TRBD1 identical over 8 bases. Germline lookup yields CDR1 SSHAT and CDR2 FNYEAQ (reference sequence). Trimming removed 1 base from V and 5 bases from J; junction bases left unmatched: 8. This CDR3 is 16 amino acids long.

The chain has TRBV7-9 and TRBJ2-7, with D tentatively TRBD1 (5 bases). Germline CDR1 reads SEHNR; CDR2 reads FQNEAQ (reference sequence). The V gene lost 4 bases and the J gene lost 4 bases, with 20 bases spanning the gap. The CDR3 runs 16 residues. The CDR3 DNA reads TGTGCCAGCAGCTCGTGGGGCCGAACCTTTGGGTACGAGCAGTACTTC. Translated: CASSSWGRTFGYEQYF.